The clone carrying this TCR beta chain was picked up a small number of times. Its antigen remains unknown. TCR beta CDR3 region amplification was performed from RNA transcripts. Researchers ran a first-round RT-PCR on the TCR CDR3 using the HTBI primer set. TCRdb itself ran the multiplex PCR reads through MiXCR, one entry per CDR3 protein. In the table there are hundreds of thousands of distinct CDR3 sequences, approximately 15% of which are singletons. Duration under 3 months, a NOSPECS grade of at least 4, and a Clinical Activity Score of at least 3 characterized the ophthalmopathy patients. The data are from a study of T cells in Graves' hyperthyroidism and ophthalmopathy. In the study overall: Before any treatment, at initial diagnosis, peripheral blood was collected. Study conclusions and caveats: The model forecast ophthalmopathy, anticipating it by a median around 6.5 months before onset.

The germline V gene encodes CDR1 MGHRA and CDR2 YSYEKL. The CDR3 loop spans 18 amino acids. The junction had 13 bases not matched to a gene; V was cut back by 3 bases and J by 5 bases. This TCR came from a man aged 18 to 35 with Graves' ophthalmopathy. The sequenced sample consisted of blood. The chain is built from TRBV4-1 and TRBJ2-3, with 11 bases aligning to TRBD2. For the CDR3, the DNA is TGCGCCAGCAGCCATGGACTAGCGGGTACACCATCCCAAGATACGCAGTATTTT. It encodes CASSHGLAGTPSQDTQYF.